One and the same sample provided the 10 T cell receptor beta chains below, sequenced in a study of blood T cell repertoires in COVID-19. Some clones are missing from TCRdb's copy, which holds only in-frame ones; the method was immunoSEQ multiplex PCR. The sample comprises about 160,000 clones, approximately 81% of which are singletons, and 7.5% to 8.5% rests with the top ten. Material for sequencing was peripheral blood. Receptors were obtained from a woman aged 55-70 years with COVID-19, enrolled during active disease.

This chain links TRBV3-1 (or the pseudogene TRBV3-2) with TRBJ2-1; D might be TRBD1 (5 bases). This CDR3 has 14 amino acids. V dropped 7 bases and J dropped 7 bases, with 17 bases sitting between them. Germline loops: CDR1 LGHDT, CDR2 YNNKEL (reference sequence). The CDR3 DNA reads as TGTGCCAGCAATAAAAAGGGGCAAGTAAATGAGCAGTTCTTC. It encodes CASNKKGQVNEQFF.

This chain's CDR3 is CASSPVRSGANVLTF. In DNA, the CDR3 is TGTGCCAGCAGCCCCGTTCGGTCTGGGGCCAACGTCCTGACTTTC. V is TRBV11-2 and J is TRBJ2-6; D is undetermined. The V and J ends lost 5 bases and 1 base respectively, with 9 bases between them. CDR1 is SGHAT, CDR2 FQNNGV, per germline. There are 15 residues in the CDR3.

This clone was seen only a few times. This chain connects TRBV6-1 to TRBJ1-6; a possible D gene is TRBD1 (5 bases). The CDR3 loop spans 13 amino acids. Germline-derived CDR1 and CDR2 are MNHNS and SASEGT. Trimming removed 2 bases at V and 10 bases at J, with 9 bases between. The CDR3 loop reads CASSEQGGSPLHF. DNA for the CDR3: TGTGCCAGCAGTGAACAGGGAGGGTCACCCCTCCACTTT.

The V gene is TRBV3-1 (or the pseudogene TRBV3-2), the J gene TRBJ2-3; weak D call: TRBD1 (6 bases). Germline loops: CDR1 LGHDT, CDR2 YNNKEL (reference sequence). The CDR3 is made up of 15 amino acids. V was shortened by 5 bases and J by 0 bases, with 12 bases between the two germline ends. The CDR3 nucleotides read TGTGCCAGCAGCGAGAGGACAGCGAGCACAGATACGCAGTATTTT. Its protein product is CASSERTASTDTQYF.

The V gene is TRBV6-2 or TRBV6-3, the J gene TRBJ1-6; weak D call: TRBD1 (6 bases). This CDR3 is 15 amino acids long. V lost 5 bases, J lost 1 base, and 9 bases lay in between. In germline, CDR1 is MNHEY, CDR2 SVGEGT. CDR3 loop: CASSDRTSYNSPLHF. Here the CDR3 DNA reads TGTGCCAGCAGTGACAGGACGTCCTATAATTCACCCCTCCACTTT.

V gene TRBV7-6 combines with J gene TRBJ1-6, with 8 bases that match TRBD1. Germline CDR1 and CDR2: SGHVS and FNYEAQ. The CDR3 spans 16 residues. V lost 5 bases to trimming and J lost 2 bases; unmatched junction nucleotides: 5. The CDR3 reads CASSAGQGPYNSPLHF. The CDR3 DNA is TGTGCCAGCAGCGCCGGACAGGGCCCCTATAATTCACCCCTCCACTTT.

This clone came up once. The rearrangement joins TRBV27 to TRBJ2-1; D may be TRBD2 (5 bases). Germline V CDR1 and CDR2: MNHEY, SMNVEV (reference sequence). V was shortened by 3 bases and J by 6 bases, with 15 bases between the two germline ends. The CDR3 spans 15 residues. CDR3 nucleotides: TGTGCCAGCAGTTTCGGGGTGGGGAGCGGCAATGAGCAGTTCTTC. As protein: CASSFGVGSGNEQFF.

The chain joins TRBV3-1 (or the pseudogene TRBV3-2) to TRBJ1-2; 9 positions agree with TRBD1. The CDR3 is 14 amino acids. Unmatched junction bases numbered 4, after V lost 4 bases and J lost 4 bases. The germline V gene encodes CDR1 LGHDT and CDR2 YNNKEL (reference sequence). In nucleotides, the CDR3 is TGTGCCAGCAGCCGAACGGGACAGGGCTATGGCTACACCTTC. As protein: CASSRTGQGYGYTF.

V and J are TRBV7-8 and TRBJ1-2; D not resolved. V was clipped by 2 bases and J by 4 bases, with 11 bases between them. The CDR3 length is 14 residues. CDR1 and CDR2 from the germline V gene are SGHVS and FQNEAQ. CDR3: CASSLTAGIYGYTF. Written as DNA, the CDR3 is TGTGCCAGCAGCTTAACGGCCGGGATCTATGGCTACACCTTC.

This chain connects TRBV19 to TRBJ1-5; possibly TRBD1 for D (5 bases). Trimming left V 3 bases short and J 2 bases short, with 20 bases between. Germline V gene sequence: CDR1 LNHDA, CDR2 SQIVND (reference sequence). The CDR3 totals 18 residues. The CDR3 DNA reads TGTGCCAGTAGTATTCGTAGGACATATACGTTTGGCAATCAGCCCCAGCATTTT. Translated, it gives CASSIRRTYTFGNQPQHF.